This entry describes one T cell receptor (beta chain). This specimen belongs to a study of blood T cell repertoires in COVID-19. Study summary: Sites across the United States, Italy and Spain contributed samples from acute and convalescent COVID-19.

Per the original data handling: Estimation of nucleated cell counts relied on the amplification of reference gene primers. The protocol was immunoSEQ multiplex PCR, while the TCRdb copy is restricted to in-frame clones and leaves out a portion. That table supplies the V and J calls and clone size; D and trimming were determined from the DNA. Of about 310,000 clones in the sample, around 86% are singletons; the top ten hold 1%. The sequence derives from a man between 45 and 60 years old with active or convalescent COVID-19. The sample was peripheral blood.

In nucleotides, the CDR3 is TGTGCCAGCAGCGGCGGACAGGGACGCTACGAGCAGTACTTC. It yields the protein CASSGGQGRYEQYF. The V gene is TRBV13, the J gene TRBJ2-7, with 8 bases aligning to TRBD1. V was pared by 5 bases and J by 3 bases, with 6 bases of the junction left unmatched. The CDR3 is 14 amino acids. Germline lookup yields CDR1 PRHDT and CDR2 FYEKMQ (reference sequence).